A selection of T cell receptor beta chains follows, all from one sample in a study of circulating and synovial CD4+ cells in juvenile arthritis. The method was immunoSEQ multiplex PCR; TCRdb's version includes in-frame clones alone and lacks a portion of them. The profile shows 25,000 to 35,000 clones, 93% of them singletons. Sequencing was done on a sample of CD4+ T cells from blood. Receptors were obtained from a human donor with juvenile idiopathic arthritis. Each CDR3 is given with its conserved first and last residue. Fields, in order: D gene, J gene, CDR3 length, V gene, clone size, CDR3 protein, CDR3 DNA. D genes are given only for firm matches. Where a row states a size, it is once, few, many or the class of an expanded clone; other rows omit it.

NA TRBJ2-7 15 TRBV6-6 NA CASRPTSGTTYEQYF TGTGCCAGCAGGCCTACTTCCGGGACAACTTACGAGCAGTACTTC
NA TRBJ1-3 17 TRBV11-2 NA CASSLEVVERSGNTIYF TGTGCCAGCAGCTTAGAGGTGGTTGAGCGCTCTGGAAACACCATATATTTT
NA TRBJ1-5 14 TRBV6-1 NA CASSIGHSNQPQHF TGTGCCAGCAGTATAGGACACAGCAATCAGCCCCAGCATTTT
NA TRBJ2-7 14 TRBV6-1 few CASSEMGSYYEQYF TGTGCCAGCAGTGAAATGGGCAGTTACTACGAGCAGTACTTC
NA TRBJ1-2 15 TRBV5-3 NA CARSLVVRANYGYTF TGTGCCAGAAGCTTGGTGGTGAGGGCGAACTATGGCTACACCTTC
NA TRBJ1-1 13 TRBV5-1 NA CASSVTGRTEAFF TGCGCCAGCAGCGTAACAGGGCGGACTGAAGCTTTCTTT
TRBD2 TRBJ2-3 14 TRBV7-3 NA CASSLRLAGDTQYF TGTGCCAGCAGCTTACGGCTAGCGGGAGATACGCAGTATTTT
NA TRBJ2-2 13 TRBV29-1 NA CSVGTSNTGELFF TGCAGCGTAGGGACTTCGAACACCGGGGAGCTGTTTTTT
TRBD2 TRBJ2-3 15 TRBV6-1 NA CASSDQAGGGDTQYF TGTGCCAGCAGCGATCAAGCGGGAGGTGGAGATACGCAGTATTTT
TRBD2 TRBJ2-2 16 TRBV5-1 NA CASSFNGGSVAGELFF TGCGCCAGCAGCTTCAATGGCGGGAGCGTGGCCGGGGAGCTGTTTTTT